This T cell receptor beta chain was profiled in a study of blood T cell repertoires in COVID-19. Overall study context: COVID-19 samples from acute and convalescent phases originated in the United States, Italy and Spain. The analysed material was cDNA or gDNA that came from T cells, B-cell-depleted T cells, or PBMCs.

This CDR3 is built from 15 residues. Germline lookup yields CDR1 SGHDT and CDR2 YYEEEE. Trimming removed 5 bases from V and 3 bases from J; junction bases left unmatched: 10. Original analysis: How many nucleated cells were present was estimated from reference gene primer amplification. Some clones are missing from TCRdb's copy, which holds only in-frame ones; the method was immunoSEQ multiplex PCR. V and J calls and clone size are copied from that table; D and trimming were computed from the DNA. The table lists 230,000 or so clones, roughly 84% of them singletons, with less than 5.5% in the top ten. This clone is labeled medium-sized.

This receptor was identified in a man aged 50-59 years with active or convalescent COVID-19. The sample consisted of peripheral blood. The J gene is TRBJ1-2, the V gene TRBV5-6, with 7 bases identical to TRBD1. The CDR3 coding sequence is TGTGCCAGCAGGCGTGGAACAGGGGCATACTATGGCTACACCTTC. Residues: CASRRGTGAYYGYTF.